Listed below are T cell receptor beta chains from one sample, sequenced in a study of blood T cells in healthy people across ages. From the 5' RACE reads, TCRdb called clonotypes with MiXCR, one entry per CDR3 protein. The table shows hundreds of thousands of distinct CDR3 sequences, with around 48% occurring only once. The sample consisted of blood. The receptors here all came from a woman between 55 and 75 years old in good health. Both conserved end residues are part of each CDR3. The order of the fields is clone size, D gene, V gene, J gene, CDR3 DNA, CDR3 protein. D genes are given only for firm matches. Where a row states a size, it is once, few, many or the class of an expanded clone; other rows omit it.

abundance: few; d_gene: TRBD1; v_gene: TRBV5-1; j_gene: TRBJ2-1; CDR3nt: TGCGCCAGCAGTCCAGGGACAGAAGAAAATGAGCAGTTCTTC; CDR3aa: CASSPGTEENEQFF
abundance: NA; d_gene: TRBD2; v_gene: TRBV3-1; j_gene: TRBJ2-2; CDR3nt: TGTGCCAGCAGCCAAGGTTGGTCCCTAGCGGGAGAAGAAGCCGGGGAGCTGTTTTTT; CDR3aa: CASSQGWSLAGEEAGELFF
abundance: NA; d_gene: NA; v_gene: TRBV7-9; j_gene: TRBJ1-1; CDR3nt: TGTGCCAGCGCCTTAGGGGGGAACACTGAAGCTTTCTTT; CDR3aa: CASALGGNTEAFF
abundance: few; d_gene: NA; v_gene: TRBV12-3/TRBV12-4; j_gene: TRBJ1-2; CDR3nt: TGTGCCAGCAGTTTGATGTCCAGCTGGGACTATGGCTACACCTTC; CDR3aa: CASSLMSSWDYGYTF
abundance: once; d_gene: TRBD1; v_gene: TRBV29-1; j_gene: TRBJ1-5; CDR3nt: TGCAGCGTTGAAGAAGGGGGGGACAGGGCTCACAATCAGCCCCAGCATTTT; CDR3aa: CSVEEGGDRAHNQPQHF
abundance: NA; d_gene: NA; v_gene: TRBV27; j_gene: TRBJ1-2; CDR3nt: TGTGCCAGCAGTTTTCGCGGCCTGCGTGGGGGGTTCTATGGCTACACCTTC; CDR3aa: CASSFRGLRGGFYGYTF
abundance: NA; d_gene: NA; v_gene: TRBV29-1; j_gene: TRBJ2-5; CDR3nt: TGCAGCGTTGAGCGTCTTATGGGCAACTTTGAGCAGTACTTC; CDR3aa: CSVERLMGNFEQYF
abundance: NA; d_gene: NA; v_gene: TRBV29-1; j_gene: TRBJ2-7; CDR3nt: TGCAGCGTTGTTCGGGGGTTCCACGAGCAGTACTTC; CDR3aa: CSVVRGFHEQYF
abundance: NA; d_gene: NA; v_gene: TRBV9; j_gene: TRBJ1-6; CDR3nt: TGTGCCAGCAGCGCCCTGGGGCCCGATAATTCACCCCTCCACTTT; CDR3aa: CASSALGPDNSPLHF
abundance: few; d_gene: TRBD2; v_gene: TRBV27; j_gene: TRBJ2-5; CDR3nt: TGTGCCAGCAGTTTACTTATGACTAGCGCCCAAGAGACCCAGTACTTC; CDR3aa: CASSLLMTSAQETQYF
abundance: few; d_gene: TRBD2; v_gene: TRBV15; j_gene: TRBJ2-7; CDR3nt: TGTGCCACCAGCAGAGATTATGTGGGAGGGGAAGAGCAGTACTTC; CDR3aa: CATSRDYVGGEEQYF
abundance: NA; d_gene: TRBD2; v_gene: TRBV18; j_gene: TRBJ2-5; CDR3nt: TGTGCCAGCTCACGACAACTAGCGGGCTTGGGTGAGACCCAGTACTTC; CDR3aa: CASSRQLAGLGETQYF
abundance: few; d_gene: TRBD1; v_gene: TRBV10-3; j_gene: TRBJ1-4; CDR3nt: TGTGCCATCAAAGGCCAGGGGACAGGGGAAAAACTGTTTTTT; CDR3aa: CAIKGQGTGEKLFF
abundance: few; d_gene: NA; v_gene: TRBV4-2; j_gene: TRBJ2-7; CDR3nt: TGTGCCAGCAGCCAAGAGTATCGAGCGTCCTACGAGCAGTACTTC; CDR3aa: CASSQEYRASYEQYF
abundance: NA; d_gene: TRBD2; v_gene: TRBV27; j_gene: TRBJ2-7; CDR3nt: TGTGCCAGCAGTTCCCATGCCGGGACTAGCGGGTACGAGCAGTACTTC; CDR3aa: CASSSHAGTSGYEQYF
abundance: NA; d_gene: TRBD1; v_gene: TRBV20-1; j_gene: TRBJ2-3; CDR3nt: TGCAGTGCATTGGACAGGGCAAGCACGGATACGCAGTATTTT; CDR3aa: CSALDRASTDTQYF
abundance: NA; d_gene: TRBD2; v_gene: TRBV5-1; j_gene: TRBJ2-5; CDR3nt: TGCGCCAGCAGCAGAGGGACTAGCGCCCAAGAGACCCAGTACTTC; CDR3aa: CASSRGTSAQETQYF
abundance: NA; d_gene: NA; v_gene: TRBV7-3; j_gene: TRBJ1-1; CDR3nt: TGTGCCAGCAGCTTGACAGGTTCGGAGAGGGGAGAAGCTTTCTTT; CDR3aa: CASSLTGSERGEAFF
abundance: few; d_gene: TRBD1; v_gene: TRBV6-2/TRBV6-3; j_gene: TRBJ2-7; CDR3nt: TGTGCCAGCAGTCACTCCTTGGGACAGGGTGAAACCTACGAGCAGTACTTC; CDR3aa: CASSHSLGQGETYEQYF
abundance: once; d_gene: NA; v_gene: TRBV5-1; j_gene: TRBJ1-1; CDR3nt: TGCGCCAGCAGGGCGGCCGACACTGAAGCTTTCTTT; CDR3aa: CASRAADTEAFF
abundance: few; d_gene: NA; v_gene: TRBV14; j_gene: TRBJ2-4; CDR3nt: TGTGCCAGCAGCCAAGAGGGCGACTATTGGGCTCAGTACTTC; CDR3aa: CASSQEGDYWAQYF
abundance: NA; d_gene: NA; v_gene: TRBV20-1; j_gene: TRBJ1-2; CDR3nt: TGCAGTGCTAGAGACCCCGAAAGGGCATCCTATGGCTACACCTTC; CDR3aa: CSARDPERASYGYTF
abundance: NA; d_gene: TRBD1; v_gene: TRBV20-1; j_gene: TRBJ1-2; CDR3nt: TGCAGTGCTAGGCTAGACTGGGACAGGGTGGCCTATGGCTACACCTTC; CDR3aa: CSARLDWDRVAYGYTF
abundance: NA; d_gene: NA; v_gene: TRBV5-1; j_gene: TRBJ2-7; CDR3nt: TGCGCCAGCAATTCAGGCCCCGAGCAGTACTTC; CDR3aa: CASNSGPEQYF
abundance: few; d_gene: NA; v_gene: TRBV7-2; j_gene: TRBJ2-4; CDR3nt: TGTGCCAGCAGCTTCGCCAGGTCGGAGCAGTACTTC; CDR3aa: CASSFARSEQYF
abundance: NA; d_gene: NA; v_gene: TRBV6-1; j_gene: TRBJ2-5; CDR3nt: TGTGCCAGCAGCCCCCAGGGGGCGGGAGGGTTCCAAGAGACCCAGTACTTC; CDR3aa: CASSPQGAGGFQETQYF
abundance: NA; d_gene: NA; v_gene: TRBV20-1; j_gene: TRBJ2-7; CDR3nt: TGCAGTGCTAGAGAAGCGAGGGGTTCGTTGAGTGAGCAGTACTTC; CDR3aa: CSAREARGSLSEQYF
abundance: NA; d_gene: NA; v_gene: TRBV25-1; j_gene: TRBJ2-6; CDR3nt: TGTGCCAGCAACTCCGCTGGGGCCAACGTCCTGACTTTC; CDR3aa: CASNSAGANVLTF
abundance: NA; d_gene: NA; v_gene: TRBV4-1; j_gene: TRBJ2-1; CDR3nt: TGCGCCAGCAGCCAAGATCCCCTAGGAGGGGGTGAGCAGTTCTTC; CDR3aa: CASSQDPLGGGEQFF
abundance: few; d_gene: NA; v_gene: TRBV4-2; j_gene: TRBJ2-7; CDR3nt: TGTGCCAGCAGCCAAGAGGTGTACAGCACCTACGAGCAGTACTTC; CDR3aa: CASSQEVYSTYEQYF
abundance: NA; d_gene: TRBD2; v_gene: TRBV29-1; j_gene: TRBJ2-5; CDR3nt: TGCAGCGTTGCTAGCGGGAATTTCGGAGAGACCCAGTACTTC; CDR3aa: CSVASGNFGETQYF
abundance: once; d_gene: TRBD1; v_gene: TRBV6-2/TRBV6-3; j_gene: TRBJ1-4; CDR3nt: TGTGCCAGCAGTGGAGACAGGGGGTTCCTAAATGAAAAACTGTTTTTT; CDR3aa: CASSGDRGFLNEKLFF
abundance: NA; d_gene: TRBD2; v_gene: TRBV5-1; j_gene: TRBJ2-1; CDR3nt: TGCGCCAGCAGCTTGGGGCCGACTAGCGGGAGGGCCTCTTCCCACAATGAGCAGTTCTTC; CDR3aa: CASSLGPTSGRASSHNEQFF
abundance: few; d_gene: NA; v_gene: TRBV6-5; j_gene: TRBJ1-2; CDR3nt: TGTGCCAGCAGTTACTCGCGGGGGGCGAGGTATGGCTACACCTTC; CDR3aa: CASSYSRGARYGYTF
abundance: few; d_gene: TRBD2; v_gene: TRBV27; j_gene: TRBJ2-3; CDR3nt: TGTGCCAGCAGTTTATCGGCGGGGGGTACGCAGTATTTT; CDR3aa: CASSLSAGGTQYF
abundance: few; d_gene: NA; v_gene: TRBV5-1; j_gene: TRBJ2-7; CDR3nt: TGCGCCAGCAGCTGGAAGGCTAGTACGGGCGAGCAGTACTTC; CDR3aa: CASSWKASTGEQYF
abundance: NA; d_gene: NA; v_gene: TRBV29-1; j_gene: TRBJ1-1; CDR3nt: TGCAGCGTTGATTGGGTGAACACTGAAGCTTTCTTT; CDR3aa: CSVDWVNTEAFF
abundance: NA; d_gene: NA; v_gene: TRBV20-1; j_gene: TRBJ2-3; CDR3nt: TGCAGTGCCCCGACTAGTTTTGCAGATACGCAGTATTTT; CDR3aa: CSAPTSFADTQYF
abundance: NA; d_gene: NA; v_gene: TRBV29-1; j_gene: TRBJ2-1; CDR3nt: TGCAGCGTTGTCCTAGGGTCGAACAATGGTGAGCAGTTCTTC; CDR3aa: CSVVLGSNNGEQFF
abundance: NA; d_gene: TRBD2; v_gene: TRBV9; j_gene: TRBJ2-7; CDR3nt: TGTGCCAGCAGCGCCCGGCTAGCGGGGGGTGAGCAGTACTTC; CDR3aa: CASSARLAGGEQYF
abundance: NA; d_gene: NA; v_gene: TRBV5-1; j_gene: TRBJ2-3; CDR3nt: TGCGCCAGCAGCTTGTACGGGAGCACAGATACGCAGTATTTT; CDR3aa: CASSLYGSTDTQYF
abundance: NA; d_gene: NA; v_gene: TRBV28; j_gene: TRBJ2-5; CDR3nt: TGTGCCAGCAGTTTATATAGGGCAGAGGAGACCCAGTACTTC; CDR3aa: CASSLYRAEETQYF
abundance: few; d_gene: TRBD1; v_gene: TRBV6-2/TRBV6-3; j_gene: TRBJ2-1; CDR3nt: TGTGCCAGCAGACCCTTACCCCGGACAGGGAACAATGAGCAGTTCTTC; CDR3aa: CASRPLPRTGNNEQFF
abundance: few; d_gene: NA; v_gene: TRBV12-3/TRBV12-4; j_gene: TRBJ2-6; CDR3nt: TGTGCCAGCAGTCAAGGGGAGGCTGGGGCCAACGTCCTGACTTTC; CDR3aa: CASSQGEAGANVLTF
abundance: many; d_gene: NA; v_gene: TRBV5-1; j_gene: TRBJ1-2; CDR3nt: TGCGCCAGCAGCTTCGGAACAGGGACTAACTATGGCTACACCTTC; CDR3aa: CASSFGTGTNYGYTF
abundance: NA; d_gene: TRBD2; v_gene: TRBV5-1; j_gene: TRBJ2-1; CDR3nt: TGCGCCAGCAGCTTGTTGGCTAGCGGGAGCTCCTACAATGAGCAGTTCTTC; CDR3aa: CASSLLASGSSYNEQFF
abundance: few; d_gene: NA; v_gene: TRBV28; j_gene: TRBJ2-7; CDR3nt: TGTGCCAGCAGTACATTCACAGGGCCGATAACCTACGAGCAGTACTTC; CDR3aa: CASSTFTGPITYEQYF
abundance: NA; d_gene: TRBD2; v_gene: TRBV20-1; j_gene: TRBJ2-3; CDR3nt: TGCAGTGCTAGAAGGGTTACTAGCGGGAGAACAGATACGCAGTATTTT; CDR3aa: CSARRVTSGRTDTQYF
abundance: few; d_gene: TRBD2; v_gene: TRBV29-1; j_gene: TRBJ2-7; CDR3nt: TGCAGCGTTGAACCAGCGGGGAACGAGCAGTACTTC; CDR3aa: CSVEPAGNEQYF
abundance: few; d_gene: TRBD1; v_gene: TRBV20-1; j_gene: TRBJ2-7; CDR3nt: TGCAGTTCCCCCGGACAGGGTCTGTACGAGCAGTACTTC; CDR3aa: CSSPGQGLYEQYF
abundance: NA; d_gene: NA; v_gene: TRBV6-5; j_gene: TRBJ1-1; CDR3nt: TGTGCCAGCAGGAAGGGTTTTGGCACTGAAGCTTTCTTT; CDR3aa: CASRKGFGTEAFF
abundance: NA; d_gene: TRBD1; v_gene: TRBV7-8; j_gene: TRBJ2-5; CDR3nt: TGTGCCAGCAGCTTAAGCTCGGGACAGGGCCCCCAATTGCGGTACTTC; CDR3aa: CASSLSSGQGPQLRYF
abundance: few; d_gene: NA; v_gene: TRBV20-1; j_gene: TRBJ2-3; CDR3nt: TGCAGTGCTAGAGACCTGGGACTTCACACAGATACGCAGTATTTT; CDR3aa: CSARDLGLHTDTQYF
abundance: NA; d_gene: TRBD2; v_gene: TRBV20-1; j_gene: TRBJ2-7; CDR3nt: TGCAGTGCTAGAGATAGGAAACTGAGCGGGGGGTACGAGCAGTACTTC; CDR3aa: CSARDRKLSGGYEQYF
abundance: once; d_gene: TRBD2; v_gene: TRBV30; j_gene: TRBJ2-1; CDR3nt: TGTGCCGGATCCGGGACTAGCGTTTACAATGAGCAGTTCTTC; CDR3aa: CAGSGTSVYNEQFF
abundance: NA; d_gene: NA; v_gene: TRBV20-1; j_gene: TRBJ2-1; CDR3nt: TGCAGTGCTAGGTATGGGGGACGCTCCTACAATGAGCAGTTCTTC; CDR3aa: CSARYGGRSYNEQFF
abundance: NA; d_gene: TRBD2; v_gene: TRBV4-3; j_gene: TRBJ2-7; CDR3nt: TGCGCCAGCAGCCTATACCCTGGGTCCGCGGGAGACTACGAGCAGTACTTC; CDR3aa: CASSLYPGSAGDYEQYF
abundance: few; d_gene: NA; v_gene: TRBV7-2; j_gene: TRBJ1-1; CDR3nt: TGTGCCAGCAGCTCCCTTCGCGTGGGTCTAAGAACTGAAGCTTTCTTT; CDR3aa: CASSSLRVGLRTEAFF
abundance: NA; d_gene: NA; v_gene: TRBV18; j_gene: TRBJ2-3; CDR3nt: TGTGCCAGCTCACCTCATGCGTTGTGGTATGATACGCAGTATTTT; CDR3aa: CASSPHALWYDTQYF